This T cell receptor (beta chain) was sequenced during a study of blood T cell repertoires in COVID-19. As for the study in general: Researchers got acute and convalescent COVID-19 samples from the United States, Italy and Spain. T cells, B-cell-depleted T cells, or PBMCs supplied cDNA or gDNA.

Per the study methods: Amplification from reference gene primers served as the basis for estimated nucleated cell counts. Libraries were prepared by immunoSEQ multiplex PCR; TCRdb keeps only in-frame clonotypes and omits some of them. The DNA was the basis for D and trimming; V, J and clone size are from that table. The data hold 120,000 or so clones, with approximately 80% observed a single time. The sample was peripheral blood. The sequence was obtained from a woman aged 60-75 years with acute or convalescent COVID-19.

The CDR3 bases are TGTGCCTGGAGTTTTGGCACCGGGGAGACCCAGTACTTC. This gives the protein CAWSFGTGETQYF. This chain connects TRBV30 to TRBJ2-5; D unresolved. The germline CDR1 and CDR2 sequences are GTSNPN and SVGIG (reference sequence). CDR3 length: 13 residues. V was pared by 2 bases and J by 5 bases, with 12 bases between. Full variable domain (remainder filled in from reference TRBV30 and TRBJ2-5): SQTIHQWPATLVQPVGSPLSLECTVEGTSNPNLYWYRQAAGRGLQLLFYSVGIGQISSEVPQNLSASRPQDRQFILSSKKLLLSDSGFYLCAWSFGTGETQYFGPGTRLLVL.